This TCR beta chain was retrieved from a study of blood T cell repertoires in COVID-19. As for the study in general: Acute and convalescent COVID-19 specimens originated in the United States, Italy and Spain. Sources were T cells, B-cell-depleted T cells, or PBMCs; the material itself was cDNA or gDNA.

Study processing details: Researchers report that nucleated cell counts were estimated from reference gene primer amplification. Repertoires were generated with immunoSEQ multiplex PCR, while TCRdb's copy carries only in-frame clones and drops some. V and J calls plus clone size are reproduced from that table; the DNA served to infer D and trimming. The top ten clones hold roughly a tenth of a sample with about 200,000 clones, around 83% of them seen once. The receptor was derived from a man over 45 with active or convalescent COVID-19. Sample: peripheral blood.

CDR3 nucleotide sequence: TGTGCTAGTGGTTTGGGACTGGCTCTCACAGATACGCAGTATTTT. It specifies CASGLGLALTDTQYF. The J gene is TRBJ2-3, the V gene TRBV12-5; D gene uncertain. The CDR3 loop spans 15 amino acids. Germline loops: CDR1 LGHNT, CDR2 FRNRAP. Trimming removed 1 base from V and 2 bases from J, with 10 bases in between.